This T cell receptor (beta chain) comes out of a study of blood T cell repertoires in COVID-19. As for the study in general: Spain, Italy and the United States supplied samples that represented acute and convalescent COVID-19. Nucleic acid was either cDNA or gDNA, and it came from T cells, B-cell-depleted T cells, or PBMCs.

Per the original methods: Cell counts per sample came from amplifying reference gene primers. This table comes from immunoSEQ multiplex PCR, and its TCRdb copy is limited to in-frame clones, with some not included. Clone size and V and J calls were adopted from that table, with D and trimming inferred from the DNA. This table has 270,000 or so clones, under 90% appearing once. The CDR3 has 16 residues. Trimming cost V 4 bases and J 4 bases, with 17 bases left between them. Germline V gene data show CDR1 as KGHSY and CDR2 as FQNENV. The receptor was isolated from a woman under 30 with acute or convalescent COVID-19. Source material: peripheral blood. The chain has TRBV16 and TRBJ1-5, with D possibly TRBD1 on 5 matching bases. CDR3 amino acids: CASSPPTIGGNQPQHF. In nucleotides, the CDR3 is TGTGCCAGCAGCCCCCCGACCATTGGGGGGAATCAGCCCCAGCATTTT.